This T cell receptor beta chain was identified in a study of response to subunit inactivated influenza vaccine. Whole-study findings and limits: Few additional T cells are recruited per seasonal influenza vaccination, authors suggested.

V lost 6 bases to trimming and J lost 5 bases; unmatched junction nucleotides: 8. From germline, CDR1 is DFQATT and CDR2 SNEGSKA (reference sequence). This CDR3 spans 13 amino acids. Concerning this clonotype itself: The antigen is not known.

TCRdb re-called the RT-PCR reads with MiXCR, one entry per CDR3 protein. The repertoire holds hundreds of thousands of distinct CDR3 sequences, with about 18% as singletons. The sample here was PBMCs from blood, taken 4 to 6 days after vaccination. The receptor was derived from a man in his fifties who received an inactivated influenza vaccine. This sequence joins TRBV20-1 and TRBJ1-2; 8 nucleotides match TRBD1. The CDR3 reads CSAMPGQAYGYTF. In DNA form, the CDR3 reads TGCAGTGCGATGCCGGGACAGGCTTATGGCTACACCTTC.